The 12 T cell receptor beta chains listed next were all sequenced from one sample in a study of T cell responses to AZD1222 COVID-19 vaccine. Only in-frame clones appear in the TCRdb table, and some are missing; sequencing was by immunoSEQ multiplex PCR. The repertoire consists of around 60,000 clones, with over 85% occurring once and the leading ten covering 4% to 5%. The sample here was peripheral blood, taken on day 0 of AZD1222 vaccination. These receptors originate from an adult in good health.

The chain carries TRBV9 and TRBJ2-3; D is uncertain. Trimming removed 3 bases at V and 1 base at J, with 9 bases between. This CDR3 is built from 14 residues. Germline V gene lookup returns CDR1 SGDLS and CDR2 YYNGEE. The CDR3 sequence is CASSEARGTDTQYF. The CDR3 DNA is TGTGCCAGCAGCGAGGCCCGGGGCACAGATACGCAGTATTTT.

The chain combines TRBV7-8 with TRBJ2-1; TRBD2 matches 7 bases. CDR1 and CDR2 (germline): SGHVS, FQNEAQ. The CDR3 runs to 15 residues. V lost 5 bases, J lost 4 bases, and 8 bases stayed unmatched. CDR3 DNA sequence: TGTGCCAGCAGCCAACGGGAGGACCCTTACAATGAGCAGTTCTTC. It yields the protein CASSQREDPYNEQFF.

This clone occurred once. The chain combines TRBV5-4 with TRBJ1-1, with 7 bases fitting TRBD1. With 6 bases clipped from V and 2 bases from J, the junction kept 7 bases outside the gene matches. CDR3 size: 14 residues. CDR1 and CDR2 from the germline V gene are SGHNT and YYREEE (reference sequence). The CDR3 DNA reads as TGTGCCAGCACTTCCGGGACAGCCAACACTGAAGCTTTCTTT. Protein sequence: CASTSGTANTEAFF. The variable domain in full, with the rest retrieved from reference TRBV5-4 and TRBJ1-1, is ETGVTQSPTHLIKTRGQQVTLRCSSQSGHNTVSWYQQALGQGPQFIFQYYREEENGRGNFPPRFSGLQFPNYSSELNVNALELDDSALYLCASTSGTANTEAFFGQGTRLTVV.

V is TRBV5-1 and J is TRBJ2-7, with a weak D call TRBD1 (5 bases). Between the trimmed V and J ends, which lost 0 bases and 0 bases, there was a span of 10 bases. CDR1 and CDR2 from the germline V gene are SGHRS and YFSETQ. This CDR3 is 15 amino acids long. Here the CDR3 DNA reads TGCGCCAGCAGCTTGGAGTCAGGGTTCTCCTACGAGCAGTACTTC. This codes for CASSLESGFSYEQYF.

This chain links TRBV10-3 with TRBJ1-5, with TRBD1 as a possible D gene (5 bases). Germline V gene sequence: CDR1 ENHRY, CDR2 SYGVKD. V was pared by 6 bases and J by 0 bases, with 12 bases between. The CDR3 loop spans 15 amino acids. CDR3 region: CAISRGTDSNQPQHF. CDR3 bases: TGTGCCATCAGCAGAGGGACTGATAGCAATCAGCCCCAGCATTTT.

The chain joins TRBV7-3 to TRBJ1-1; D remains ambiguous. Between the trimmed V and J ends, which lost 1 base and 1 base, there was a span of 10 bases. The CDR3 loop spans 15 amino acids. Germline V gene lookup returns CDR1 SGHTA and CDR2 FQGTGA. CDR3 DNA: TGTGCCAGCAGCTTAAATGTCGCCAGGAACACTGAAGCTTTCTTT. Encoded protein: CASSLNVARNTEAFF.

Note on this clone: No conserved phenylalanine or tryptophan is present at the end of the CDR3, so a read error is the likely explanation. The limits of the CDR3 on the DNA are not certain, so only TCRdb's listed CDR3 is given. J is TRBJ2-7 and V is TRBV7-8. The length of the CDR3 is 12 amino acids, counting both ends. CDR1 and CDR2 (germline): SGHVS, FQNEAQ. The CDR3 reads CASSPGTEKPTL.

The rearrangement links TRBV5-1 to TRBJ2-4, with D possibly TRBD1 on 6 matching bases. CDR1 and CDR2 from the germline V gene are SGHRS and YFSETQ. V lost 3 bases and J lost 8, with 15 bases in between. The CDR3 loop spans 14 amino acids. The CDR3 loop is CASSYGQSGYIQYF. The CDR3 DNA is TGCGCCAGCAGCTACGGACAGTCCGGATACATTCAGTACTTC.

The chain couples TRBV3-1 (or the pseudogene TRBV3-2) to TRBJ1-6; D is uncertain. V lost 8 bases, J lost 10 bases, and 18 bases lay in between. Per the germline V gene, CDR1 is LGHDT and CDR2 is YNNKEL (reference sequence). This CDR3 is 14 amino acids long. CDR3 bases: TGTGCCAGCTCACTCCCTCTCTCGGGATCACCCCTCCACTTT. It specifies CASSLPLSGSPLHF.

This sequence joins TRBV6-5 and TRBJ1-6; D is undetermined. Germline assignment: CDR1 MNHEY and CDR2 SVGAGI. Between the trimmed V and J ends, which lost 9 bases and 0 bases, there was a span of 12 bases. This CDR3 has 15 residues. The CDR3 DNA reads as TGTGCCAGTTCGCAGGAGAGCTCCTATAATTCACCCCTCCACTTT. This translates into CASSQESSYNSPLHF.

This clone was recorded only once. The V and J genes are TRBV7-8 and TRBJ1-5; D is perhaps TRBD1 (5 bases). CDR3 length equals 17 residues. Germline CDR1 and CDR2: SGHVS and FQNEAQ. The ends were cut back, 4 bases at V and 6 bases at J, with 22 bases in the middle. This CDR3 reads CASSSRPGQNDGQPQHF. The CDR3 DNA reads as TGTGCCAGCAGCTCCCGCCCAGGGCAAAACGATGGTCAGCCCCAGCATTTT.

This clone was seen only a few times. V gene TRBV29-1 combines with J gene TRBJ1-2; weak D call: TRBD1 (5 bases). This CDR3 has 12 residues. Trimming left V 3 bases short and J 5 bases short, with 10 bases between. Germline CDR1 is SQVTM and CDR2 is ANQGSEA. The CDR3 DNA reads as TGCAGCGTTGACAGGGAGAGTTATGGCTACACCTTC. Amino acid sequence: CSVDRESYGYTF.